The source of this T cell receptor beta chain is a study of T cells expressing NK-cell markers. As for the study in general: The authors sequenced eight donors, of whom seven were HCMV-seropositive and one was seronegative.

This CDR3 comprises 15 residues. Germline V gene sequence: CDR1 SGHRS, CDR2 YFSETQ. Turning to this clonotype: Its antigen is currently unknown.

TCRdb re-called the 5' RACE reads; one entry per CDR3 protein, DNA not given. The repertoire table contains under 200,000 distinct CDR3 sequences. Study results and limitations: Leadership of the CD3+CD56-NKG2C+ fraction also belonged to these clonotypes in several donors.

The source is a woman between 18 and 75 years old in good health. The material sequenced was blood T cells: a sorted CD56 or NKG2C T cell subset, CD4+ or CD8+ T cells, or bulk PBMC T cells (not recorded which). This chain links TRBV5-1 with TRBJ2-7; TCRdb selects TRBD1, and the lack of DNA leaves this call unchecked. This CDR3 is CASSLAPGQGNEQYF.